These T cell receptor beta chains were read from a single sample in a study of cytomegalovirus exposure and HLA in healthy donors. Measured with immunoSEQ multiplex PCR; TCRdb has only the in-frame clones, and not every one. The sample totals 60,000 to 70,000 clones. The sequenced sample was PBMCs. Every receptor here comes from a boy younger than 18 in good health and CMV-seronegative. CDR3s include the opening cysteine and the closing phenylalanine or tryptophan. The D gene is left open where the match is weak. The size of a clone is reported for some rows only, either as once, few or many, or as a class for expanded clones.

TRBV29-1	13	-	TRBD1	TRBJ1-1	TGCAGCGTAATGACAGGGAGGAACACTGAAGCTTTCTTT	CSVMTGRNTEAFF
TRBV15	14	-	TRBD1	TRBJ1-5	TGTGCCACCAGCAGGACAGGGAGCAATCAGCCCCAGCATTTT	CATSRTGSNQPQHF
TRBV7-9	15	-	TRBD1	TRBJ2-7	TGTGCCAGCAGCTTAGCTGGGCAGGGGGCGTACGAGCAGTACTTC	CASSLAGQGAYEQYF
TRBV18	15	-	TRBD1	TRBJ1-1	TGTGCCAGCTCAGTGGGACAGGGAACTGGAACTGAAGCTTTCTTT	CASSVGQGTGTEAFF
TRBV7-3	13	-	-	TRBJ2-1	TGTGCCAGCAGCGGACCCGGACTGGGTGAGCAGTTCTTC	CASSGPGLGEQFF
TRBV9	15	-	-	TRBJ1-2	TGTGCCAGCAGCACACAAGACCATGGGGCCACAGGCTACACCTTC	CASSTQDHGATGYTF
TRBV7-2	17	-	TRBD1	TRBJ1-1	TGTGCCAGCAGCTTAGTCAAGACTGGGACAGGGGTGACTGAAGCTTTCTTT	CASSLVKTGTGVTEAFF
TRBV5-1	12	-	-	TRBJ2-2	TGCGCCAGCAGCGCGGGGACCGGGGAGCTGTTTTTT	CASSAGTGELFF
TRBV2	14	-	TRBD2	TRBJ2-2	TGTGCCAGCAGTAGCGGGGGGGACACCGGGGAGCTGTTTTTT	CASSSGGDTGELFF
TRBV7-8	12	-	-	TRBJ2-7	TGTGCCAGCAGCTTAGTTCTCCGCGAGCAGTACTTC	CASSLVLREQYF
TRBV4-1	15	-	-	TRBJ1-5	TGCGCCAGCAGCCAAGAAACAGGGTCCGGTCAGCCCCAGCATTTT	CASSQETGSGQPQHF
TRBV4-3	15	-	-	TRBJ1-6	TGCGCCAGCAGCCAAGATCTAGGGGAAGGCTCACCCCTCCACTTT	CASSQDLGEGSPLHF
TRBV18	14	-	-	TRBJ2-7	TGTGCCAGCTCAGGGACGGGGGAACTCCACGAGCAGTACTTC	CASSGTGELHEQYF
TRBV2	13	-	-	TRBJ1-5	TGTGCCACCCGGGGGGGCTGGAGTCAGCCCCAGCATTTT	CATRGGWSQPQHF
TRBV15	16	-	-	TRBJ1-3	TGTGCCACCAGCCTCACCCGCGACACCTCTGGAAACACCATATATTTT	CATSLTRDTSGNTIYF
TRBV5-6	13	-	-	TRBJ2-1	TGTGCCAGCAGCGAGTCAGGATACAATGAGCAGTTCTTC	CASSESGYNEQFF
TRBV2	17	-	TRBD1	TRBJ1-5	TGTGCCAGCAGTGAACTAGGGGGACAGTATAGCAATCAGCCCCAGCATTTT	CASSELGGQYSNQPQHF
TRBV5-4	14	-	-	TRBJ2-5	TGTGCCAGCAGCTTGGCCGGGGGTGGAGAGACCCAGTACTTC	CASSLAGGGETQYF
TRBV9	13	-	-	TRBJ2-1	TGTGCCAGCGGTAGAGACAGCCCCAATGAGCAGTTCTTC	CASGRDSPNEQFF
TRBV6-5	15	-	-	TRBJ2-7	TGTGCCAGCAGCCCTCGGACACCCGCACCGGGTGAGCAGTACTTC	CASSPRTPAPGEQYF
TRBV2	14	-	TRBD1	TRBJ2-7	TGTGCCAGCAGTTCCGGGACAGTCTCCTACGAGCAGTACTTC	CASSSGTVSYEQYF
TRBV4-2	12	-	-	TRBJ1-4	TGTGCCAGGTTGGGGGAGGGTGAAAAACTGTTTTTT	CARLGEGEKLFF
TRBV5-6	12	-	TRBD1	TRBJ2-7	TGTGCCAGCAGTCTTGACAGGGGACGTCGGTACTTC	CASSLDRGRRYF
TRBV9	11	-	-	TRBJ1-1	TGTGCCAGCAGCCCCTACACTGAAGCTTTCTTT	CASSPYTEAFF
TRBV6-4	13	-	-	TRBJ1-2	TGTGCCAGCAGTCTTGAACAGGGAGACGGCTACACCTTC	CASSLEQGDGYTF
TRBV27	16	-	-	TRBJ1-2	TGTGCCAGCAGTTTGGGGCAGTCGGGGAGGGGCTATGGCTACACCTTC	CASSLGQSGRGYGYTF
TRBV27	15	-	-	TRBJ1-6	TGTGCCAGCAGTTTAACCAGTCTCTCTAATTCACCCCTCCACTTT	CASSLTSLSNSPLHF
TRBV30	12	-	-	TRBJ2-5	TGTGCCTGGAAGGGAGACCAAGAGACCCAGTACTTC	CAWKGDQETQYF
TRBV7-2	14	-	-	TRBJ1-2	TGTGCCACTGAGAGGGGGGGATACGCCTATGGCTACACCTTC	CATERGGYAYGYTF
TRBV5-1	13	-	-	TRBJ2-7	TGCGCCAGCAGCTTGGCCGTGACAAACGAGCAGTACTTC	CASSLAVTNEQYF
TRBV6-1	15	-	TRBD1	TRBJ1-3	TGTGCCAGCAGTGAAAGGGGACAGAGGGGAAACACCATATATTTT	CASSERGQRGNTIYF
TRBV30	14	-	TRBD2	TRBJ2-3	TGTGCCTGGTCTCAGTCGGGGGGGCGGGGTACGCAGTATTTT	CAWSQSGGRGTQYF
TRBV19	18	-	-	TRBJ2-2	TGTGCCAGTAGTATAGGCGCCGGCTGGCGGGAGAACACCGGGGAGCTGTTTTTT	CASSIGAGWRENTGELFF
TRBV10-1	15	-	TRBD1	TRBJ1-5	TGCGCCAGCAGTCCAGGGGGTCATAGCAATCAGCCCCAGCATTTT	CASSPGGHSNQPQHF
TRBV19	17	-	-	TRBJ2-6	TGTGCCAGTAGTAGAGAGACGACAGAATCTGGGGCCAACGTCCTGACTTTC	CASSRETTESGANVLTF
TRBV7-8	16	-	-	TRBJ1-3	TGTGCCAGCAGCTTATCCCCCCCCATCTCTGGAAACACCATATATTTT	CASSLSPPISGNTIYF
TRBV10-1	17	-	TRBD1	TRBJ1-2	TGCGCCAGCAGTGAGGCCCTCCGGGACAGAGAGAACTATGGCTACACCTTC	CASSEALRDRENYGYTF
TRBV30	14	-	-	TRBJ2-1	TGTGCCTGGAGTGGGGCAGTTTCCTACAATGAGCAGTTCTTC	CAWSGAVSYNEQFF
TRBV2	16	-	-	TRBJ2-3	TGTGCCAGCAGTGAAGACAGGCCATATCTCACAGATACGCAGTATTTT	CASSEDRPYLTDTQYF
TRBV6-5	14	-	TRBD1	TRBJ2-1	TGTGCCAGCAGTTACTCCGGACAGGGCGATGAGCAGTTCTTC	CASSYSGQGDEQFF
TRBV6-5	14	-	-	TRBJ2-3	TGTGCCAGCAGTTACGGGAGTTTCACAGATACGCAGTATTTT	CASSYGSFTDTQYF
TRBV6-1	13	medium-sized	TRBD1	TRBJ1-5	TGTGCCATTCTTGACAGGGCAAACCAGCCCCAGCATTTT	CAILDRANQPQHF
TRBV6-1	16	-	TRBD2	TRBJ2-5	TGTGCCAGCAGTGAAGAAGTAGGCGGGAGCCGGGAGACCCAGTACTTC	CASSEEVGGSRETQYF